At least ten counts were recorded for the clone carrying this TCR beta chain. Antigen unknown. The record originates from a study of glioma-infiltrating T cells. Using RNA template, CDR3s of TCR alpha and beta were amplified with iRepertoire arm-PCR. From the multiplex PCR reads, TCRdb called clonotypes with MiXCR, one entry per CDR3 protein. The repertoire holds about 130,000 distinct CDR3 sequences, 20% to 25% seen once, with about 16% in the top ten. Germline V lookup: CDR1 SGHTA, CDR2 FQGTGA. V was cut by 3 bases and J by 5 bases, with 10 bases left in between. The CDR3 covers 13 residues. Study conclusions and caveats: Tissue-blood divergence was below expectation in non-neoplastic patients, above in gliomas.

The V gene is TRBV7-3, the J gene TRBJ1-1, with TRBD1 as a possible D gene (6 bases). This TCR came from a human donor with low-grade glioma or glioblastoma, undergoing nonglioma brain surgery, or in good health (not recorded which). Specimen: glioma tissue, nonneoplastic brain tissue, or PBMCs (not recorded which). CDR3 loop: CASSFTQGTEAFF. The CDR3 DNA sequence: TGTGCCAGCAGCTTTACACAGGGAACTGAAGCTTTCTTT.